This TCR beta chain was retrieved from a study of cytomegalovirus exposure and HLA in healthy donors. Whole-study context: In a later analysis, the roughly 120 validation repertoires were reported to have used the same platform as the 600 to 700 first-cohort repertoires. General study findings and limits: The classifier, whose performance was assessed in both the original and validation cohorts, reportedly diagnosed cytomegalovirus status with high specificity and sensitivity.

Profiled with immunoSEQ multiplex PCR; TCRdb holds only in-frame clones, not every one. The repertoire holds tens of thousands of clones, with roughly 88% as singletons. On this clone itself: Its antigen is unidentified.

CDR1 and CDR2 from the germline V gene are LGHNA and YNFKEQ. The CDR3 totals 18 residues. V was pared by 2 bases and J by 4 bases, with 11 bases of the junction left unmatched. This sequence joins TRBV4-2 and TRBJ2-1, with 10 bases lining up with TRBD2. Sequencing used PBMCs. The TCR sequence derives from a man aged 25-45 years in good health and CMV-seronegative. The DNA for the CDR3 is TGTGCCAGCAGCCAATTCGCGACGCTAGCGGGGGAATACAATGAGCAGTTCTTC. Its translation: CASSQFATLAGEYNEQFF.